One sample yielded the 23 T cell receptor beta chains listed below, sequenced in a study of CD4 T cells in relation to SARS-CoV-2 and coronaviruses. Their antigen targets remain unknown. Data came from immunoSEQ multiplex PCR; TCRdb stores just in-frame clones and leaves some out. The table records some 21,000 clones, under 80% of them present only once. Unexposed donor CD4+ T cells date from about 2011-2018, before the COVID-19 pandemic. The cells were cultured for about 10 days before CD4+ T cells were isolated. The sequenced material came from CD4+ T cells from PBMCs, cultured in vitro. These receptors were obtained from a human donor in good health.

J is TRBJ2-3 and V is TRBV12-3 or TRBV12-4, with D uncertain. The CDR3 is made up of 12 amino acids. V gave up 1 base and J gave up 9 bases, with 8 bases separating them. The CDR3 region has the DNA TGTGCCAGCAGTTTAGATCCGGAAACGCAGTATTTT. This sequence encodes CASSLDPETQYF.

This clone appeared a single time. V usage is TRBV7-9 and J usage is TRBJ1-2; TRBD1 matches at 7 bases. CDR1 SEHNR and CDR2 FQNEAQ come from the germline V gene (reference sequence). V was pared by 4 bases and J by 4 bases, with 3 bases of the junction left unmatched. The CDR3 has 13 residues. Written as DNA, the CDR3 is TGTGCCAGCAGCTCCAGACAGGGCTATGGCTACACCTTC. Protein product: CASSSRQGYGYTF.

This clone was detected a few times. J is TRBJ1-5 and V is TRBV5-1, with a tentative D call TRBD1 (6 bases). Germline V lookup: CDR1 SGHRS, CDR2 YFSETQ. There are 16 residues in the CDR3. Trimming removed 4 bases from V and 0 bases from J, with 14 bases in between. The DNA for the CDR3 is TGCGCCAGCAGCAGGGGGGATGGTTATAGCAATCAGCCCCAGCATTTT. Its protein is CASSRGDGYSNQPQHF. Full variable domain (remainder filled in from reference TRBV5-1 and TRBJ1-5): KAGVTQTPRYLIKTRGQQVTLSCSPISGHRSVSWYQQTPGQGLQFLFEYFSETQRNKGNFPGRFSGRQFSNSRSEMNVSTLELGDSALYLCASSRGDGYSNQPQHFGDGTRLSIL.

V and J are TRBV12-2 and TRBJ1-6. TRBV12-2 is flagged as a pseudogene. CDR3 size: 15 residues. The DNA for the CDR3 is TGTGCAAGTCGCTTATATTGGTCACATAATTCACCCCTCCACTTT. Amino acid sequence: CASRLYWSHNSPLHF.

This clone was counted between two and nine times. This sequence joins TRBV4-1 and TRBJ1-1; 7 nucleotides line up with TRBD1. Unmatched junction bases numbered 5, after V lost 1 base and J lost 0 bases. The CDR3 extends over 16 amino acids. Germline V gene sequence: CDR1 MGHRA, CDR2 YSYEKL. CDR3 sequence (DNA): TGCGCCAGCAGCCAAGTGACGGGACAGATGAACACTGAAGCTTTCTTT. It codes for CASSQVTGQMNTEAFF.

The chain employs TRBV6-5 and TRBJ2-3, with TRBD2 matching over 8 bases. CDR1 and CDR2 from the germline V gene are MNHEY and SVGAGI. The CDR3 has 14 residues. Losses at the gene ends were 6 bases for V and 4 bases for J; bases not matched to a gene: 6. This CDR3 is CASSGREGSDTQYF. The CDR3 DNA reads TGTGCCAGCAGCGGCCGGGAGGGCTCAGATACGCAGTATTTT.

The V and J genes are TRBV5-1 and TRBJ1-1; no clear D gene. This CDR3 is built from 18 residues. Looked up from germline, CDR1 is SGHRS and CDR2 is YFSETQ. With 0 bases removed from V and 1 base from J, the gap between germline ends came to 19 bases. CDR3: CASSLAMWAPRGNTEAFF. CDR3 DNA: TGCGCCAGCAGCTTGGCAATGTGGGCTCCTCGGGGGAACACTGAAGCTTTCTTT.

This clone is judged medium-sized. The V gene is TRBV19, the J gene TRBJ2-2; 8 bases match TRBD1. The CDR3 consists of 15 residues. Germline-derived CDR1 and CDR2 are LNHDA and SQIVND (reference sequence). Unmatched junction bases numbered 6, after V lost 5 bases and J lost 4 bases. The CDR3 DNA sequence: TGTGCCAGTAGTGCAAGACAGGGGTCCACCGGGGAGCTGTTTTTT. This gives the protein CASSARQGSTGELFF.

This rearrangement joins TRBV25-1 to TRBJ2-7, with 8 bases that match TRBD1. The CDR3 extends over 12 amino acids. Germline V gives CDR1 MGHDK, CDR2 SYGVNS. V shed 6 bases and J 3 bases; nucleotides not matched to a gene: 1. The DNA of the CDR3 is TGTGCCAGCAGGGACAGGGTCTACGAGCAGTACTTC. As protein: CASRDRVYEQYF.

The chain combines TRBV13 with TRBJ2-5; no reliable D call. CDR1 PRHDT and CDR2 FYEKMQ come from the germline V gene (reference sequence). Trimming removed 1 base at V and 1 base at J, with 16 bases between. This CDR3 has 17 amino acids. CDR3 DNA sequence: TGTGCCAGCAGCTTAGCCCGAAGTCTAGTTTTCCAAGAGACCCAGTACTTC. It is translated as CASSLARSLVFQETQYF.

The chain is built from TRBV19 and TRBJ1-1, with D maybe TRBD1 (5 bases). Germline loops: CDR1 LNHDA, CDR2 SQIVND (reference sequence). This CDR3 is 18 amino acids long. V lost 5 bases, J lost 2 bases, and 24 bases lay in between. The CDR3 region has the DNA TGTGCCAGTAGTGTCCTACGGGGCCAATCGCTCTTCAACACTGAAGCTTTCTTT. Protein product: CASSVLRGQSLFNTEAFF.

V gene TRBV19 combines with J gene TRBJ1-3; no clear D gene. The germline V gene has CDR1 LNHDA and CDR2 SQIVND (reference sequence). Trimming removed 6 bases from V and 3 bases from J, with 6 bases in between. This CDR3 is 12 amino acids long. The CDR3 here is CASRSVGNTIYF. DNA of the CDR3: TGTGCCAGTAGGTCGGTTGGAAACACCATATATTTT.

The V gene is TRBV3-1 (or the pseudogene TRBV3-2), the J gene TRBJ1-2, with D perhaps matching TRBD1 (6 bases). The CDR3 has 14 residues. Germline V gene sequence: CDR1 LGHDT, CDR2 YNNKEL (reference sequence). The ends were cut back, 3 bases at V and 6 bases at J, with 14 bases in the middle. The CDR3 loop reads CASSHAQGTDGYTF. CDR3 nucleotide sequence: TGTGCCAGCAGCCACGCCCAGGGGACGGATGGCTACACCTTC.

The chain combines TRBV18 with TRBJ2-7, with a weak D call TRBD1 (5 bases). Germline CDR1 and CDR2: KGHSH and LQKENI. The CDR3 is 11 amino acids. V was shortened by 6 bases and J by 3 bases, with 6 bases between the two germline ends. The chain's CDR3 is CASSTGYEQYF. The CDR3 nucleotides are TGTGCCAGCTCTACAGGCTACGAGCAGTACTTC.

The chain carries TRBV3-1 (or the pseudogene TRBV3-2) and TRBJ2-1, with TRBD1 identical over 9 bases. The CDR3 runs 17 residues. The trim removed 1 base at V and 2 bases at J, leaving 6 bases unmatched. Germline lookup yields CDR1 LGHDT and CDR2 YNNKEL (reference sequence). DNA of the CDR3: TGTGCCAGCAGCCAAGCCCCCCGGGACAGGGCCTACAATGAGCAGTTCTTC. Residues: CASSQAPRDRAYNEQFF.

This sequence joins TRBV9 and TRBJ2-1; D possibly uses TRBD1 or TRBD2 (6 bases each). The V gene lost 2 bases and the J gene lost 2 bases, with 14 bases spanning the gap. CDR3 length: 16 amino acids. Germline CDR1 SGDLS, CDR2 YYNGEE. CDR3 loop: CASSVTMGGAYNEQFF. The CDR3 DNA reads TGTGCCAGCAGCGTGACTATGGGGGGCGCCTACAATGAGCAGTTCTTC.

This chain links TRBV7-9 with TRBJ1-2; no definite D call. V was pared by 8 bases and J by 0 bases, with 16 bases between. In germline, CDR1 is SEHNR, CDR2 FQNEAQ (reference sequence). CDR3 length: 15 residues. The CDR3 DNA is TGTGCCAGCGCCATCGGCCCGATGACTAACTATGGCTACACCTTC. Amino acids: CASAIGPMTNYGYTF.

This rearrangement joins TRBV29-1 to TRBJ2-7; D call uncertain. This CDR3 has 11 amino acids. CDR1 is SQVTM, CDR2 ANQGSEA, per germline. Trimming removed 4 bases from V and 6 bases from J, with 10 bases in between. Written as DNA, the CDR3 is TGCAGCGTTGGGGCATTTGGCGAGCAGTACTTC. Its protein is CSVGAFGEQYF.

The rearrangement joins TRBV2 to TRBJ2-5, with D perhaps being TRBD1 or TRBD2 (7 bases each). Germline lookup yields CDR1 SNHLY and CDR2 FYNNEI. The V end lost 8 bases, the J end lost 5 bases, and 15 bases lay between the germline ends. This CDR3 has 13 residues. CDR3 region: CASPNRGGETQYF. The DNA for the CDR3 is TGTGCCAGCCCGAACAGGGGAGGGGAGACCCAGTACTTC. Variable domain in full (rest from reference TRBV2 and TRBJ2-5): EPEVTQTPSHQVTQMGQEVILRCVPISNHLYFYWYRQILGQKVEFLVSFYNNEISEKSEIFDDQFSVERPDGSNFTLKIRSTKLEDSAMYFCASPNRGGETQYFGPGTRLLVL.

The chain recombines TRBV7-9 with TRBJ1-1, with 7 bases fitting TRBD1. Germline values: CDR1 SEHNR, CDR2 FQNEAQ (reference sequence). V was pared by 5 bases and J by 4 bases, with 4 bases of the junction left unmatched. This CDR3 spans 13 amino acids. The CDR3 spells CASSARQGTEAFF. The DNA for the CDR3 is TGTGCCAGCAGCGCCAGACAGGGCACTGAAGCTTTCTTT.

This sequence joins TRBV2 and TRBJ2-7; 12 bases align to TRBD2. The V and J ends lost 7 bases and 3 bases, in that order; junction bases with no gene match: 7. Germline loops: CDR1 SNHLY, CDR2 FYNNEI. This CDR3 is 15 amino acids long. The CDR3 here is CASMPTSGGVYEQYF. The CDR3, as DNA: TGTGCCAGCATGCCGACTAGCGGGGGAGTCTACGAGCAGTACTTC.

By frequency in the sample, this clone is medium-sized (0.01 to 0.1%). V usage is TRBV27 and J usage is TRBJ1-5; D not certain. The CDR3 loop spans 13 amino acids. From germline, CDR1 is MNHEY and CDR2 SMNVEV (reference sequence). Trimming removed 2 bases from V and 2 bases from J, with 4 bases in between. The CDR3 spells CASSLRGNQPQHF. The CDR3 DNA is TGTGCCAGCAGTTTACGGGGCAATCAGCCCCAGCATTTT.

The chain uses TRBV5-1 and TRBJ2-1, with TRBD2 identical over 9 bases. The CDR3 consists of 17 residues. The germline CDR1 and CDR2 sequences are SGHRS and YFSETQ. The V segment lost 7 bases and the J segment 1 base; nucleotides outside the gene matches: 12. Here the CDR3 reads CASSGGAGGPSYNEQFF. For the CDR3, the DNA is TGCGCCAGCTCGGGGGGAGCGGGGGGTCCGTCCTACAATGAGCAGTTCTTC.